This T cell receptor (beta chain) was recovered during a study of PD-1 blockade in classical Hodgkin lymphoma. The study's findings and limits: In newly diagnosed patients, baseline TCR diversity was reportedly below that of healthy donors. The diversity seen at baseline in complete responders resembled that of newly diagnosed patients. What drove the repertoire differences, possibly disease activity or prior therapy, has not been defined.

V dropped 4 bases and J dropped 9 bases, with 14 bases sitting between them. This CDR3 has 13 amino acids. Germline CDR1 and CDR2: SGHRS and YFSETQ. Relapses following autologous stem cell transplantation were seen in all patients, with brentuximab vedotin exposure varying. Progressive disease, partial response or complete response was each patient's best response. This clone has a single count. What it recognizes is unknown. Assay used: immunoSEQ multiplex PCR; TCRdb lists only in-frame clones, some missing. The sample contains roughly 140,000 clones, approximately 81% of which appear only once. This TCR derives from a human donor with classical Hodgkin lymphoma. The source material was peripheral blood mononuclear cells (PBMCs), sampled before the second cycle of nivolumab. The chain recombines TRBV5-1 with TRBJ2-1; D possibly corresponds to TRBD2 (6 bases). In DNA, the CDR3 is TGCGCCAGCAGCCCCTACTACGGGGGTGAGCAGTTCTTC. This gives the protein CASSPYYGGEQFF.